Listed here is a single T cell receptor beta chain. It has no known antigen specificity. Base-call qualities are not available, and no considerably larger clone is one nucleotide away. This sample was included in a study of CD8 T cells in Susac syndrome (dated by TCRdb to about 2019). For context, the study as a whole: Of the Susac syndrome patients who were sequenced, under 10 were in clinical remission while five or six had clinically active disease. The clonality of the CD8+ T cell repertoire was compared across 11 to 12 healthy donors, roughly 14 Susac syndrome patients and under 17 multiple sclerosis patients. Whether CD8+ T cell activation and differentiation in Susac syndrome was antigen driven was tested using repertoire sequencing. Susac syndrome patients were therapy-naive, on corticosteroids (some also receiving IVIg), or on IVIg alone at blood withdrawal. What the authors observed across the whole study: The number of individuals in the TCR sequencing and HLA analysis was recognized as being relatively small. Over 15 and five Susac-specific public clones were found in the total CD8+ and CD8+ TEMRA repertoires, respectively. Clonal expansion was observed in Susac syndrome CD8+ repertoires, with the highest expansion in CD8+ TEMRA cells and greater expansion in clinically active than in remitting patients.

The germline V gene encodes CDR1 MNHEY and CDR2 SVGEGT. From the cysteine up to the phenylalanine, the CDR3 has a length of 18 residues. Only CDR3 DNA is held: 54 bases, read in frame from base 1. V is clipped by 0 bases and J by 1 base, and the sequence between their germline boundaries is 17 bases long. Peripheral blood CD8+ and CD4+ T cells from healthy donors, Susac syndrome patients and multiple sclerosis patients were profiled using high-throughput TCR beta sequencing. The Susac syndrome patients fulfilled recently defined diagnostic criteria for definite or probable disease. Bulk CD8+ and CD4+ T cells were purified magnetically by negative isolation, whereas CD8+ TEMRA cells were enriched by FACS. Blood was collected in EDTA tubes and processed within 24 hours, with PBMCs isolated through density gradient centrifugation. PBMCs intended for TCR sequencing were cryopreserved in liquid nitrogen and thawed later in a water bath at 37 degrees C. The sorted or isolated CD4+, CD8+ and CD8+ TEMRA cells reached a purity of at least 90%.

RNA was extracted with the RNeasy kit and roughly 0.45 to 1 ug was reverse transcribed using random hexamers. TCR beta CDR3 regions were amplified with the immunoSEQ multiplex PCR assay covering 54 Vbeta and 13 Jbeta segments. PCR amplification bias was corrected using a synthetic template baseline for primer optimization and computational correction. On the study's bioinformatics: Reads were annotated to V, D and J genes per IMGT and analyzed with immunoSEQ Analyzer, keeping only productive sequences. Clonality was calculated as one minus the Shannon entropy normalized by log2 of the number of productive unique sequences. For each patient and control, public and private clones were evaluated within the 100 most prevalent clones. Clones were defined as Susac-specific when absent from the healthy and MS cohorts, from over 950 published viral clones and from other ImmuneACCESS disease sequences. TCRdb trimmed public reads at Q25 via fastp, called clones via MiXCR and kept in-frame beta chains. Each CDR3 protein gets just one entry, which takes the most common genes and DNA from the rows behind it. Clone size and V and J calls follow TCRdb, not the original study. The sample table lists 75,000 or so distinct CDR3 sequences, 94% of them with a count of one. Roughly 1% of the sample rests with the top ten.

The sample consisted of CD8+ T cells from PBMCs. The TCR sequence derives from a human donor with Susac syndrome. Rearrangement joined TRBV6-2 or TRBV6-3 to TRBJ2-3; confidence is insufficient to name the D gene. The nucleotide sequence is given as TGTGCCAGCAGTTACTCGAGTATCCCGGCGATCGGCACAGATACGCAGTATTTT. Translated, it gives CASSYSSIPAIGTDTQYF.